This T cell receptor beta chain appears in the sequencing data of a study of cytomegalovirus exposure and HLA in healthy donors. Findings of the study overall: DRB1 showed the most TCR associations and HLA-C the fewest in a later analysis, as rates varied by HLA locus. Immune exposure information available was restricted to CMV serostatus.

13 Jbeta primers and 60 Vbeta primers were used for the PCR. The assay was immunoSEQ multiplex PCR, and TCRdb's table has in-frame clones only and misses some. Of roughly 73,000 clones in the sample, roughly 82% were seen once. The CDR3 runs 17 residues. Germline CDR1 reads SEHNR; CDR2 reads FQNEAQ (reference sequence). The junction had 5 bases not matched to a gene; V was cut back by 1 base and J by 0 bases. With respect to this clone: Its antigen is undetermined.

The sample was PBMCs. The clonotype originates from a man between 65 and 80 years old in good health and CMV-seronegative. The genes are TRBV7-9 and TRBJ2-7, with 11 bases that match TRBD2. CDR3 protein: CASSLGLAGGTSYEQYF. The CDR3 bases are TGTGCCAGCAGCTTAGGGCTAGCGGGAGGAACCTCCTACGAGCAGTACTTC.